This T cell receptor (beta chain) was recovered during a study of cytomegalovirus exposure and HLA in healthy donors. Overall study results and limits: Later, TCR association rates were found to vary by HLA locus, highest for DRB1 and lowest for HLA-C. In an earlier analysis, most TCR beta V segments were productive about 90% or about 30% of the time.

The CDR3 extends over 15 amino acids. Trimming took 0 bases from V and 6 from J, leaving 17 bases between them. Germline-derived CDR1 and CDR2 are GTSNPN and SVGIG (reference sequence). Remarks on this clone: No antigen is known for it.

PCR involved 60 Vbeta and 13 Jbeta primers. Generated by immunoSEQ multiplex PCR, the TCRdb table keeps only in-frame clones and is missing some. The table includes 200,000 to 250,000 clones, 70% to 90% detected once. Sequencing was performed on PBMCs. V is TRBV30 and J is TRBJ1-2; D is perhaps TRBD1 (5 bases). The receptor was derived from a girl aged 2-10 years in good health and CMV-seronegative. The DNA for the CDR3 is TGTGCCTGGAGTGTACAGGAGGGCAGGGCCCATGGCTACACCTTC. Protein sequence: CAWSVQEGRAHGYTF.